A single sample gave rise to the 25 T cell receptor beta chains below, sequenced in a study of breast tumors, draining lymph nodes, adjacent tissues. TCRdb re-called the multiplex PCR reads through MiXCR, storing one row per CDR3 protein. The data show thousands of distinct CDR3 sequences, with roughly 40% seen just once and 14% held by the top ten. The specimen sequenced was tumor-adjacent breast tissue. The receptors originated from a female donor with breast cancer. Some clones in this sample may be carry-over from other donors' samples.

This chain connects TRBV7-3 to TRBJ2-2; a weak D match, TRBD1 (6 bases). The CDR3 consists of 15 residues. V lost 1 base to trimming and J lost 4 bases, with 10 bases between them. Germline CDR1 reads SGHTA; CDR2 reads FQGTGA. The CDR3 sequence is CASSLNRGGTGELFF. CDR3 in DNA: TGTGCCAGCAGCTTAAATCGAGGGGGCACCGGGGAGCTGTTTTTT.

This clonotype is medium-sized by share. The CDR3 sequence is CASSPGWLAEETQYF. The CDR3 bases are TGTGCCAGCAGCCCAGGGTGGCTAGCGGAGGAGACCCAGTACTTC. The chain recombines TRBV7-3 with TRBJ2-5; 7 nucleotides line up with TRBD2. The germline V gene has CDR1 SGHTA and CDR2 FQGTGA. The V gene end was trimmed by 5 bases and the J gene end by 5 bases; junction bases not matched to a gene: 11. The CDR3 has 15 amino acids.

This clonotype was detected many times. V usage is TRBV19 and J usage is TRBJ1-4, with 7 bases that match TRBD1. Unmatched junction bases numbered 13, after V lost 4 bases and J lost 5 bases. CDR3 size: 17 residues. CDR1 is LNHDA and CDR2 is SQIVND in the germline V gene (reference sequence). CDR3 bases: TGTGCCAGTAGTAACCTCCGGCGAGGGGGCATCAATGAAAAACTGTTTTTT. Residues: CASSNLRRGGINEKLFF.

Turning to this clonotype: At one of its ends the junction is not consistent with the germline gene, which may arise from a read error. The chain recombines TRBV7-8 with TRBJ1-3; 8 bases fit TRBD1. This CDR3 has 17 residues. Germline V lookup: CDR1 SGHVS, CDR2 FQNEAQ. In DNA form, the CDR3 reads TGTGCCAGCAGCCCTGGACAGGGAACAAGCCCGGGAAACACCACATATTTT. It yields the protein CASSPGQGTSPGNTTYF.

The chain has TRBV24-1 and TRBJ2-5; 10 nucleotides line up with TRBD1. Germline CDR1 and CDR2: KGHDR and SFDVKD. The V and J ends lost 0 bases and 0 bases, in that order; junction bases with no gene match: 0. The CDR3 has 16 residues. This CDR3 is CATSDLGQGDQETQYF. Written as DNA, the CDR3 is TGTGCCACCAGTGATTTGGGACAGGGGGACCAAGAGACCCAGTACTTC.

This clonotype showed up just once. The V and J genes are TRBV9 and TRBJ2-7; either TRBD1 or TRBD2 may fit D (7 bases each). Germline-derived CDR1 and CDR2 are SGDLS and YYNGEE. The CDR3 sequence is 14 residues long. Between the trimmed V and J ends, which lost 3 bases and 4 bases, there was a span of 14 bases. CDR3 sequence: CASSARQGGYEQYF. CDR3 coding DNA: TGTGCCAGCAGCGCTCGACAGGGAGGGTACGAGCAGTACTTC.

This sequence joins TRBV20-1 and TRBJ1-5; tentative D call: TRBD1 (5 bases). From germline, CDR1 is DFQATT and CDR2 SNEGSKA (reference sequence). The CDR3 is 14 amino acids. Trimming took off 1 base at V and 4 bases at J, with 11 bases between the two ends. CDR3 sequence reads: CSARAGAGNQPQHF. The CDR3 bases are TGCAGTGCTAGAGCCGGGGCGGGAAATCAGCCCCAGCATTTT.

This clonotype was counted at least ten times. CDR3 in DNA: TGTGCCAGCAGCTGGGGGCTAGCGGACTCCTACGAGCAGTACTTC. Translating it yields CASSWGLADSYEQYF. The genes are TRBV6-1 and TRBJ2-7, with D tentatively TRBD2 (7 bases). Trimming left V 6 bases short and J 0 bases short, with 15 bases between. The CDR3 is 15 residues long. Germline V gene lookup returns CDR1 MNHNS and CDR2 SASEGT.

By sample share, this clonotype is medium-sized. The genes are TRBV18 and TRBJ2-7; 9 bases match TRBD2. This CDR3 spans 12 amino acids. The germline V gene encodes CDR1 KGHSH and CDR2 LQKENI. The J segment lost 5 bases and the V segment lost 9 bases, leaving 5 bases of the junction unmatched. Here the CDR3 DNA reads TGTGCCAGTGGGACTAGCTTCGACGAGCAGTACTTC. Translation gives CASGTSFDEQYF.

The gene calls are TRBV18 and TRBJ2-7, with a possible D match to TRBD2 (5 bases). The V end lost 2 bases, the J end lost 2 bases, and 10 bases lay between the germline ends. From germline, CDR1 is KGHSH and CDR2 LQKENI. The CDR3 consists of 14 residues. The CDR3 sequence is CASSPYRETYEQYF. The CDR3 DNA reads TGTGCCAGCTCACCATATAGGGAGACCTACGAGCAGTACTTC.

The chain couples TRBV20-1 to TRBJ2-3; 12 bases are a match to TRBD2. V shed 4 bases, J shed 6 bases, and the junction held 14 bases outside the gene matches. Looked up from germline, CDR1 is DFQATT and CDR2 is SNEGSKA (reference sequence). This CDR3 spans 17 amino acids. The CDR3, as DNA: TGCAGTGCTACTCCCTCCCCCTGGACTAGCGGGGCCGATACGCAGTATTTT. Residues: CSATPSPWTSGADTQYF.

The chain has TRBV20-1 and TRBJ2-2, with 7 bases aligning to TRBD2. V was clipped by 1 base and J by 7 bases; unmatched bases: 6. This CDR3 contains 14 residues. Germline V lookup: CDR1 DFQATT, CDR2 SNEGSKA (reference sequence). CDR3 nucleotide sequence: TGCAGTGCTAGAGTAGCGGGCGATCACGGGGAGCTGTTTTTT. It is translated as CSARVAGDHGELFF.

By proportion, this clonotype is medium-sized. The CDR3 sequence is CASSPLAGAGNEQFF. Here the CDR3 DNA reads TGTGCCAGCAGTCCCCTAGCGGGAGCGGGGAATGAGCAGTTCTTC. This chain connects TRBV6-2 or TRBV6-3 to TRBJ2-1; 10 bases are a match to TRBD2. Per germline, CDR1 MNHEY and CDR2 SVGEGT. The CDR3 is 15 residues long. Losses at the gene ends were 5 bases for V and 7 bases for J; bases not matched to a gene: 8.

The genes are TRBV20-1 and TRBJ1-6; 11 bases line up with TRBD1. V dropped 2 bases and J dropped 10; count of bases not matched to a gene: 7. The CDR3 consists of 15 residues. The germline CDR1 and CDR2 sequences are DFQATT and SNEGSKA (reference sequence). CDR3 region: CSARIWGQGDSPLHF. In nucleotides, the CDR3 is TGCAGTGCTAGAATCTGGGGACAGGGGGACTCACCCCTCCACTTT.

As regards this clonotype: A much larger clonotype is one base distant, so this may be a read error. The genes are TRBV30 and TRBJ1-4; 7 bases are a match to TRBD1. This CDR3 has 15 amino acids. Germline CDR1 reads GTSNPN; CDR2 reads SVGIG (reference sequence). This CDR3 reads CAWRRDRLPHEKLLF. The CDR3 bases are TGTGCCTGGAGGCGGGACAGATTACCCCATGAAAAACTGCTTTTT.

The V call is TRBV12-3 or TRBV12-4, the J call TRBJ1-6; 10 bases fit TRBD1. J was trimmed by 6 bases and V by 5 bases; bases with no gene match: 1. CDR3 size: 14 residues. This CDR3 reads CASSRDRGNSPLHF. In DNA form, the CDR3 reads TGTGCCAGCAGTAGGGACAGGGGTAATTCACCCCTCCACTTT.

Judged by abundance, this clonotype is medium-sized (0.01 to 0.1%). The V call is TRBV6-6, the J call TRBJ1-6; 7 bases fit TRBD1. Germline V lookup: CDR1 MNHNY, CDR2 SVGAGI (reference sequence). The CDR3 is made up of 16 amino acids. With V trimmed by 6 bases and J by 12 bases, 17 bases remained unmatched. The CDR3 DNA sequence: TGTGCCAGCAGCACCTCGACAGGGTTGAATCTTGGACCCCTCCACTTT. The encoded protein is CASSTSTGLNLGPLHF.

This clonotype counts as medium-sized. This chain links TRBV10-3 with TRBJ1-3; D perhaps matches TRBD1 (6 bases). The CDR3 length is 15 residues. V was cut by 10 bases and J by 0 bases, with 16 bases left in between. CDR1 and CDR2 (germline): ENHRY, SYGVKD. The CDR3 here is CATGERGSSGNTIYF. The CDR3, as DNA: TGTGCCACAGGGGAGCGGGGGTCCTCTGGAAACACCATATATTTT.

This clonotype ranks as medium-sized. The rearrangement uses TRBV4-1 and TRBJ1-2; the D is unclear. The V gene lost 0 bases and the J gene lost 6 bases, with 8 bases spanning the gap. There are 13 residues in the CDR3. Germline CDR1 is MGHRA and CDR2 is YSYEKL. The CDR3 is CASSQDGVNGYTF. CDR3 DNA sequence: TGCGCCAGCAGCCAAGATGGGGTCAATGGCTACACCTTC.

The J gene is TRBJ2-7, the V gene TRBV2; D may be TRBD2 (6 bases). The germline CDR1 and CDR2 sequences are SNHLY and FYNNEI. The germline V and J ends were trimmed by 4 bases and 3 bases, with 10 bases remaining between them. The CDR3 is 13 amino acids. Here the CDR3 DNA reads TGTGCCAGCAGTGTGCGGCGGGACTACGAGCAGTACTTC. Translating it yields CASSVRRDYEQYF.

This clonotype showed up many times. This sequence joins TRBV7-9 and TRBJ1-4, with D perhaps matching TRBD1 (6 bases). From germline, CDR1 is SEHNR and CDR2 FQNEAQ (reference sequence). The V gene lost 4 bases and the J gene lost 3 bases, with 12 bases spanning the gap. CDR3 length: 15 residues. The chain's CDR3 is CASSYAQGSNEKLFF. The CDR3, as DNA: TGTGCCAGCAGCTACGCACAGGGCTCTAATGAAAAACTGTTTTTT.

This chain links TRBV20-1 with TRBJ2-5; D is uncertain. CDR1 is DFQATT and CDR2 is SNEGSKA in the germline V gene (reference sequence). Trimming removed 5 bases from V and 10 bases from J, with 17 bases in between. There are 12 residues in the CDR3. For the CDR3, the DNA is TGCAGTGCTTCCATCGGTGATCGGGTCCAGTACTTC. This translates into CSASIGDRVQYF.

This clonotype was counted ten times or more. The rearrangement uses TRBV30 and TRBJ2-1; no clear D. Germline values: CDR1 GTSNPN, CDR2 SVGIG (reference sequence). V gave up 1 base and J gave up 6 bases, with 4 bases separating them. The CDR3 has 11 amino acids. CDR3 residues: CAWSDLNEQFF. The CDR3 nucleotides read TGTGCCTGGAGTGATCTCAATGAGCAGTTCTTC.

The V gene is TRBV20-1, the J gene TRBJ1-5, with D possibly TRBD1 on 5 matching bases. Between the trimmed V and J ends, which lost 5 bases and 4 bases, there was a span of 9 bases. The CDR3 runs 12 residues. The germline CDR1 and CDR2 sequences are DFQATT and SNEGSKA (reference sequence). CDR3 in DNA: TGCAGTGCTGGGCACAGGAATCAGCCCCAGCATTTT. Encoded protein: CSAGHRNQPQHF.

This clonotype was observed a few times. This chain links TRBV24-1 with TRBJ1-2, with 8 nucleotides matching TRBD1. The CDR3 consists of 16 residues. V shed 4 bases, J shed 12 bases, and the junction held 18 bases outside the gene matches. The germline CDR1 and CDR2 sequences are KGHDR and SFDVKD. CDR3 in DNA: TGTGCCACCAGTGAAAGTCCACAGGGGGGGAGCTACGGCCACACCTTC. Amino acids: CATSESPQGGSYGHTF.